One sample yielded the 2 T cell receptor beta chains listed below, sequenced in a study of T cell responses to AZD1222 COVID-19 vaccine. Measured with immunoSEQ multiplex PCR; TCRdb has only the in-frame clones, and not every one. In the table there are some 130,000 clones, about nine tenths of which are singletons. This specimen consisted of peripheral blood, obtained 28 days after the second AZD1222 dose. These receptors all stem from an adult who received the AZD1222 COVID-19 vaccine.

The V gene is TRBV2, the J gene TRBJ1-5; 9 bases map to TRBD1. V trimming: 6 bases; J trimming: 6 bases; junction bases outside the gene matches: 9. The CDR3 runs to 15 residues. CDR1 and CDR2 from the germline V gene are SNHLY and FYNNEI. In DNA form, the CDR3 reads TGTGCCAGCAGCGCCGGGACAGGGCGTTCTCAGCCCCAGCATTTT. Translated: CASSAGTGRSQPQHF.

This clone appeared once. This sequence joins TRBV30 and TRBJ2-1; D perhaps matches TRBD2 (5 bases). V was trimmed by 2 bases and J by 8 bases, leaving 10 bases between them. The CDR3 is made up of 12 amino acids. Germline V CDR1 and CDR2: GTSNPN, SVGIG (reference sequence). The chain's CDR3 is CAWSRGFDEQFF. The DNA of the CDR3 is TGTGCCTGGAGTCGCGGGTTCGATGAGCAGTTCTTC.